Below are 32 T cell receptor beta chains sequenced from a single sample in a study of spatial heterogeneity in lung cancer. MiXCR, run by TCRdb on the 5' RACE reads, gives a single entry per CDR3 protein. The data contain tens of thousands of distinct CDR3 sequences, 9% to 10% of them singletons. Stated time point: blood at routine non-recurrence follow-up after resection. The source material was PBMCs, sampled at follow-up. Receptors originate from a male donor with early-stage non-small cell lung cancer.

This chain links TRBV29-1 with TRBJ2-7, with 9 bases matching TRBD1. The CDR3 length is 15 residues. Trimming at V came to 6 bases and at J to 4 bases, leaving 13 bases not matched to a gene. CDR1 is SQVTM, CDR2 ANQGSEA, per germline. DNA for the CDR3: TGCAGCGTCCGCATTGGGACAGGGATTGTATACGAGCAGTACTTC. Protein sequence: CSVRIGTGIVYEQYF.

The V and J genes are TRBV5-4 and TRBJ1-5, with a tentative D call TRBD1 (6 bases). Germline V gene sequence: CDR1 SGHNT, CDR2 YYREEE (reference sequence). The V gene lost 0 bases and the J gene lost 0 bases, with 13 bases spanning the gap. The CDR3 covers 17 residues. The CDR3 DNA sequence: TGTGCCAGCAGCTTGGGACCCCGGACAGATAGCAATCAGCCCCAGCATTTT. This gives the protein CASSLGPRTDSNQPQHF.

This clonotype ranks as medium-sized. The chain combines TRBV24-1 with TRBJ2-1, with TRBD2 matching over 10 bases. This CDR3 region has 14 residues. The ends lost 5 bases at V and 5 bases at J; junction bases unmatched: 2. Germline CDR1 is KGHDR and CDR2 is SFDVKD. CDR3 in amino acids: CATSGTSGNNEQFF. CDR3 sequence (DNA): TGTGCCACCAGTGGGACTAGCGGTAACAATGAGCAGTTCTTC.

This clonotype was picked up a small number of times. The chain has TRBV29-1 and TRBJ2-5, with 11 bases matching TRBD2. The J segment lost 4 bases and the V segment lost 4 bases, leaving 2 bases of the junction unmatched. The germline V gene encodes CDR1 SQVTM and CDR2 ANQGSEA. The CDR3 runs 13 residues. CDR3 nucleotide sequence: TGCAGCGTTGTGACTAGCGGGGCAGAGACCCAGTACTTC. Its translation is CSVVTSGAETQYF.

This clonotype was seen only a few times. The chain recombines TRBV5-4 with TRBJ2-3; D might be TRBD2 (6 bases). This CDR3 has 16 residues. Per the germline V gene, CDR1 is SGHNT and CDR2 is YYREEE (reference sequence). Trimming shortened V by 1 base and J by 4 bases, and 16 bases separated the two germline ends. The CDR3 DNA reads TGTGCCAGCAGCTTGCAGCGCGGGGCGACACCAGATACGCAGTATTTT. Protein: CASSLQRGATPDTQYF.

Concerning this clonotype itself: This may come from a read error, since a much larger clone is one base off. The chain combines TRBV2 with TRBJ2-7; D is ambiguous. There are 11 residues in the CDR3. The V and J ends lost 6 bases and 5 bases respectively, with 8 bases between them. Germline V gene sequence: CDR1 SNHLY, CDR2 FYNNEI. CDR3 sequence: CASRGRNEQYF. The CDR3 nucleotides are TGTGCCAGCAGGGGTCGCAACGAGCAGTACTTC.

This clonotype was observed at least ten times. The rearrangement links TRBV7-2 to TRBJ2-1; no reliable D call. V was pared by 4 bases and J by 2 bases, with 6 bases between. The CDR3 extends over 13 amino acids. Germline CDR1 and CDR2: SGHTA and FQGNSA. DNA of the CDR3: TGTGCCAGCAGCTACGCACCCTACAATGAGCAGTTCTTC. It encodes CASSYAPYNEQFF.

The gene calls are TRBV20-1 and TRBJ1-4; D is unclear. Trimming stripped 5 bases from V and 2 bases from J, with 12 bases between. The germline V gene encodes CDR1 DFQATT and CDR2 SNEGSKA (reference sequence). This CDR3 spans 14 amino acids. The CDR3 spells CSAPPRLTNEKLFF. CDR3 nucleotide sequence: TGCAGTGCTCCCCCCAGGCTGACTAATGAAAAACTGTTTTTT.

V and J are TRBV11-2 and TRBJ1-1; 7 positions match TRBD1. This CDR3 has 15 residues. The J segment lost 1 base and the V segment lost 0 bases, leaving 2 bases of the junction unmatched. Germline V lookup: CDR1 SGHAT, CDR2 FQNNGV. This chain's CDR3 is CASSLDWTGNTEAFF. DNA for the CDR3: TGTGCCAGCAGCTTAGACTGGACAGGGAACACTGAAGCTTTCTTT.

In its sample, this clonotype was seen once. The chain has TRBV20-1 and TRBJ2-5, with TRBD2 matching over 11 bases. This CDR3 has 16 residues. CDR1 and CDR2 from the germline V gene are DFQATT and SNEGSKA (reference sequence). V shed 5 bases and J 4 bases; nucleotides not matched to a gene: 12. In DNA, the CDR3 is TGCAGTGCTCTTAGCGGGGGGGCCTCTTCGAGAGAGACCCAGTACTTC. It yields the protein CSALSGGASSRETQYF.

CDR3 DNA sequence: TGTGCCAGCAGTTTATCCCGACAGGGCAGGGCTGAGCAGTTCTTC. It codes for CASSLSRQGRAEQFF. The chain carries TRBV28 and TRBJ2-1, with 7 bases aligning to TRBD1. CDR1 and CDR2 (germline): MDHEN, SYDVKM. Losses at the gene ends were 1 base for V and 9 bases for J; bases not matched to a gene: 9. The CDR3 covers 15 residues.

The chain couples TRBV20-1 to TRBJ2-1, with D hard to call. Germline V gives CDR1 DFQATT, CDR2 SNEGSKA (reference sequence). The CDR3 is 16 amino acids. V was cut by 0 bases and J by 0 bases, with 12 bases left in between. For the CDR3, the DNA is TGCAGTGCTAGAGATGGGCGTGCTAGCTCCTACAATGAGCAGTTCTTC. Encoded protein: CSARDGRASSYNEQFF.

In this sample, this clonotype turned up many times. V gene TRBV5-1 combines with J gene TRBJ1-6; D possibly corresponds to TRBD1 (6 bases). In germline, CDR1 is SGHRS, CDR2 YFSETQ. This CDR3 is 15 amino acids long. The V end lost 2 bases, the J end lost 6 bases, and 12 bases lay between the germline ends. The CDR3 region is CASSLGTGSNSPLHF. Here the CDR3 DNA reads TGCGCCAGCAGCTTAGGTACAGGGTCTAATTCACCCCTCCACTTT.

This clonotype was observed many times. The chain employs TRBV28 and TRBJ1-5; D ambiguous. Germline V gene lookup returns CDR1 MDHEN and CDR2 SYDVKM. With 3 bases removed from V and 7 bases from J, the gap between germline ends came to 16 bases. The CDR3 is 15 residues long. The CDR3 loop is CASSLLSGGSQPQHF. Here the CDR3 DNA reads TGTGCCAGCAGTTTGTTATCGGGAGGGAGCCAGCCCCAGCATTTT. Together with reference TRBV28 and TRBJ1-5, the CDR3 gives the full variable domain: DVKVTQSSRYLVKRTGEKVFLECVQDMDHENMFWYRQDPGLGLRLIYFSYDVKMKEKGDIPEGYSVSREKKERFSLILESASTNQTSMYLCASSLLSGGSQPQHFGDGTRLSIL.

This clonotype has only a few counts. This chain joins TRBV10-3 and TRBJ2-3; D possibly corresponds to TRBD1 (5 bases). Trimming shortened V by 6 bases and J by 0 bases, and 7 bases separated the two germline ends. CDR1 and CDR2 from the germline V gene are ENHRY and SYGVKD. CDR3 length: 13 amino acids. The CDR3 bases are TGTGCCATCAGGACAGAAAGCACAGATACGCAGTATTTT. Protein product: CAIRTESTDTQYF.

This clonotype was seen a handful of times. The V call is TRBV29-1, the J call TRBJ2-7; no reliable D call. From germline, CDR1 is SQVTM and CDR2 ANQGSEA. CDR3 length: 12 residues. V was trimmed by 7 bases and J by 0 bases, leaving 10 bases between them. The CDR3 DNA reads TGCAGCGCTACCGGATACTCCTACGAGCAGTACTTC. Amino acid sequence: CSATGYSYEQYF.

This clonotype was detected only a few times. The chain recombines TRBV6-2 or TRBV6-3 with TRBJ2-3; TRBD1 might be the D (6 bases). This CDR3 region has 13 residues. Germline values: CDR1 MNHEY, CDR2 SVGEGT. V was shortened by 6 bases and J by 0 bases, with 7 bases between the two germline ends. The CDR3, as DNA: TGTGCCAGCAGGACAGGCAGCACAGATACGCAGTATTTT. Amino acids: CASRTGSTDTQYF.

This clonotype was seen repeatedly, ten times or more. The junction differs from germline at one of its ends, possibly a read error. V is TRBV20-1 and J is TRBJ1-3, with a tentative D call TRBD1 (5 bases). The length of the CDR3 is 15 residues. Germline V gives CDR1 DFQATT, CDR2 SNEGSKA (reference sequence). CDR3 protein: CSARDRGSSGTTIYF. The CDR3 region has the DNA TGCAGTGCTAGAGATCGGGGGAGCTCTGGAACCACCATATATTTT.

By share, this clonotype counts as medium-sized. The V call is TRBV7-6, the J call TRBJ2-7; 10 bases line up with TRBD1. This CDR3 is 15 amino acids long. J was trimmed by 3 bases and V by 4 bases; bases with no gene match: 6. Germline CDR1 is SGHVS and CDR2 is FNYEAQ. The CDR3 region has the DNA TGTGCCAGCAGCTCAGGGACAGGGGAGGGCTACGAGCAGTACTTC. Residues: CASSSGTGEGYEQYF.

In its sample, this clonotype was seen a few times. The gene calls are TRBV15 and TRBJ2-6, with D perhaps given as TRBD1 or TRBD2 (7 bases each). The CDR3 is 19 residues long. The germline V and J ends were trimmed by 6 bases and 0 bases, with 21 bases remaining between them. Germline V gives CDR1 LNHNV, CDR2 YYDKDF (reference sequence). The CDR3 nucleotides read TGTGCCACCAGGAAACCCTCGGGGGGACAGCCCTCTGGGGCCAACGTCCTGACTTTC. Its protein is CATRKPSGGQPSGANVLTF.

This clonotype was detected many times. The CDR3 is CASSLELAQATQYF. In nucleotides, the CDR3 is TGTGCCAGCAGCTTAGAGCTAGCTCAGGCTACGCAGTATTTT. The chain recombines TRBV11-2 with TRBJ2-3; TRBD2 might be the D (5 bases). This CDR3 contains 14 residues. Germline CDR1 reads SGHAT; CDR2 reads FQNNGV. Trimming stripped 0 bases from V and 8 bases from J, with 12 bases between.

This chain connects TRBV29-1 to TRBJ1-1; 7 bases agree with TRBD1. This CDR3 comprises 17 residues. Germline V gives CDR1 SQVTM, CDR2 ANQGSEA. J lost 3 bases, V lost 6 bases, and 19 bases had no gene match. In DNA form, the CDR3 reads TGCAGCGTCCTACCCCAGGGCAGAGCCAGGGGGGACACTGAAGCTTTCTTT. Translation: CSVLPQGRARGDTEAFF.

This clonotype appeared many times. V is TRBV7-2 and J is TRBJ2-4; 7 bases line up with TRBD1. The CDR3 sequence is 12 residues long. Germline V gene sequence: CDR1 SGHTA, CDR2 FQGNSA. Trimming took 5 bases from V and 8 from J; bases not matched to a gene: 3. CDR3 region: CASSLDRDIQYF. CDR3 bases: TGTGCCAGCAGCCTTGACAGGGACATTCAGTACTTC.

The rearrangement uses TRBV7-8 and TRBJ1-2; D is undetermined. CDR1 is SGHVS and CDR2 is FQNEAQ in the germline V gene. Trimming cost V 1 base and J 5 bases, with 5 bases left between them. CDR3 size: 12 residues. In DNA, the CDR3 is TGTGCCAGCAGCTTAGGGGAGTATGGCTACACCTTC. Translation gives CASSLGEYGYTF.

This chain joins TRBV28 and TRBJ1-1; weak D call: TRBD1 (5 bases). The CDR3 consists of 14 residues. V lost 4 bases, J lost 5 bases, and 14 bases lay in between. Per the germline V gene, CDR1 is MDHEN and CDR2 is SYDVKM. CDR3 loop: CASSWTAGGTEAFF. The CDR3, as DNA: TGTGCCAGCAGTTGGACCGCTGGGGGGACTGAAGCTTTCTTT.

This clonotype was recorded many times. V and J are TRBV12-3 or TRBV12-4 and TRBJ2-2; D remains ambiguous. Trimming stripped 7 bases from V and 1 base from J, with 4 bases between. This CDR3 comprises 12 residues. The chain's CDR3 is CASTGNTGELFF. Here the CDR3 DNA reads TGTGCCAGCACCGGGAACACCGGGGAGCTGTTTTTT.

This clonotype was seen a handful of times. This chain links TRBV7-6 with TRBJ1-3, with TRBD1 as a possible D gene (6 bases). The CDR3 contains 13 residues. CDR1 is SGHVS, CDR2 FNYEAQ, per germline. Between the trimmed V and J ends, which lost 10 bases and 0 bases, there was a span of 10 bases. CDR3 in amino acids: CATGQSSGNTIYF. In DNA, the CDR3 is TGTGCCACCGGACAGAGCTCTGGAAACACCATATATTTT.

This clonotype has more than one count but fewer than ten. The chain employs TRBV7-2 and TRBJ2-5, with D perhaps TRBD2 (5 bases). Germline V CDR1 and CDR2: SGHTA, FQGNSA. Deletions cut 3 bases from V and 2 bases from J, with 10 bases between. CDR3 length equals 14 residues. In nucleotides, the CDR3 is TGTGCCAGCAGCTTTGGACTGACTCAAGAGACCCAGTACTTC. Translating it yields CASSFGLTQETQYF.

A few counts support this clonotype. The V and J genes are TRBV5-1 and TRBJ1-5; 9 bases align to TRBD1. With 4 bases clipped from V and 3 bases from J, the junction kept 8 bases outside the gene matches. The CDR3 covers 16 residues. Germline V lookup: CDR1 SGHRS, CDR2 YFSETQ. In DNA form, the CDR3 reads TGCGCCAGCAGCCCTGGGACAGGGCTTGTCAATCAGCCCCAGCATTTT. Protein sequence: CASSPGTGLVNQPQHF.

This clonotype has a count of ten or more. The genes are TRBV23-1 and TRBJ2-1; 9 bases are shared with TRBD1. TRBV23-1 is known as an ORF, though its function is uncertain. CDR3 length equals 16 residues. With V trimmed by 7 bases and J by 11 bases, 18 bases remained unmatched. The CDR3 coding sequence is TGCGCCAGCAACCCTCTTGGGGACAGGGACATCAACAAGCAGTTCTTC. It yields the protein CASNPLGDRDINKQFF.

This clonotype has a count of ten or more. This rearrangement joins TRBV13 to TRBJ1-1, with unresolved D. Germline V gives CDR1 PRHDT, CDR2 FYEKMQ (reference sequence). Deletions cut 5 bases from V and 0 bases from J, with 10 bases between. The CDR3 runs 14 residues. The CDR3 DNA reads TGTGCCAGCAGCGCAGGACGCATGAACACTGAAGCTTTCTTT. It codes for CASSAGRMNTEAFF.

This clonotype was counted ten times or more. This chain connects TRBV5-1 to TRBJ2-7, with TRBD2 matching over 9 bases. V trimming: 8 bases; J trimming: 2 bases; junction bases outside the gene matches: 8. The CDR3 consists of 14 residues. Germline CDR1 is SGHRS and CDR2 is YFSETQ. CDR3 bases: TGCGCCAGTGGAAGCGGGGGGCCGACCTACGAGCAGTACTTC. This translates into CASGSGGPTYEQYF.